This T cell receptor (beta chain) was observed in a study of tumor-infiltrating lymphocytes in primary liver carcinoma. cDNA specific to TCR beta was made from approximately 0.55 ug of total RNA, with a constant-region primer employed for priming. Three nested multiplex PCR rounds, a slightly modified ARM-PCR, produced the libraries for TCR beta. In the first two PCR rounds, TRBV1-TRBV30 forward primers were paired with a C-beta reverse primer, and each round lasted approximately 9 cycles. TCRdb itself ran the multiplex PCR reads through MiXCR, one entry per CDR3 protein. The sample gives 180,000 or so distinct CDR3 sequences, approximately 60% of which show up once; less than 75% is in the top ten. Unsorted whole blood yielded the blood RNA, and germline DNA was also extracted. Germline trimming cut 1 base from V and 3 bases from J; bases unmatched to any gene: 3. Per the germline V gene, CDR1 is SGHVS and CDR2 is FQNEAQ. This CDR3 has 14 amino acids.

The receptor's source is a man between 40 and 49 years old with primary liver carcinoma and hepatitis B virus infection. Sample: peripheral blood. V usage is TRBV7-8 and J usage is TRBJ2-7; 7 bases map to TRBD1. CDR3 protein: CASSLDRGNYEQYF. Here the CDR3 DNA reads TGTGCCAGCAGCTTAGACAGGGGAAACTACGAGCAGTACTTC.